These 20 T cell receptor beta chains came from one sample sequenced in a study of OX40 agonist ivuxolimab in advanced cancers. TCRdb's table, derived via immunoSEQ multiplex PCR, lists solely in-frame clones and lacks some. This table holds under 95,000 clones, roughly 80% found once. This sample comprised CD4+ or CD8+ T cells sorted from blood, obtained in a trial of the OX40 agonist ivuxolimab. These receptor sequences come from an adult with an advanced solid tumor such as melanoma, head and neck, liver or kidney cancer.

The CDR3 loop is CASSYSGRYHSPLHF. The CDR3 nucleotides read TGTGCCAGCAGTTACTCAGGCCGTTACCATTCACCCCTCCACTTT. The V gene is TRBV6-5, the J gene TRBJ1-6; D ambiguous. The germline gives CDR1 MNHEY, CDR2 SVGAGI. V gave up 0 bases and J gave up 8 bases, with 11 bases separating them. The CDR3 sequence is 15 residues long.

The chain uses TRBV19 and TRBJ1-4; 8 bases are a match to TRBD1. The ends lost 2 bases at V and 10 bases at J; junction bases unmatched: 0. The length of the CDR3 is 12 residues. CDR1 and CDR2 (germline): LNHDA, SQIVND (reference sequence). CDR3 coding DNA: TGTGCCAGTAGTATACAGGGGGCAAAACTGTTTTTT. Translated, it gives CASSIQGAKLFF.

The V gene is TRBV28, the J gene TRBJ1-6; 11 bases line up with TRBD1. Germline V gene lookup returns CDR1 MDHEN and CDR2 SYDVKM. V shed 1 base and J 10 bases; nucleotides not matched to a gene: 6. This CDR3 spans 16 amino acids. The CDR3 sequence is CASSLSAGQGGSPLHF. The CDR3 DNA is TGTGCCAGCAGTTTATCCGCGGGACAGGGGGGATCACCCCTCCACTTT.

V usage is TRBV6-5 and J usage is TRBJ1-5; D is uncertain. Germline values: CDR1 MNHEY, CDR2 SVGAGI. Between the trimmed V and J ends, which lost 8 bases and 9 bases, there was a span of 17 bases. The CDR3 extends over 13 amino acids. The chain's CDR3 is CASEEGGRGPQHF. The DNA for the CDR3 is TGTGCCAGCGAGGAGGGAGGCCGGGGGCCCCAGCATTTT.

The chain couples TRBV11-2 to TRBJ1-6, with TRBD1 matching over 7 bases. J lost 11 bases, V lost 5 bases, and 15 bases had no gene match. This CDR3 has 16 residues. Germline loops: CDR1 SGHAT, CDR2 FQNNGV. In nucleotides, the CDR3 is TGTGCCAGCAGCGCCAGGGGGAACTCGGGAGGTACACCCCTCCACTTT. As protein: CASSARGNSGGTPLHF. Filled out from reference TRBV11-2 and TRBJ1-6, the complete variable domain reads EAGVAQSPRYKIIEKRQSVAFWCNPISGHATLYWYQQILGQGPKLLIQFQNNGVVDDSQLPKDRFSAERLKGVDSTLKIQPAKLEDSAVYLCASSARGNSGGTPLHFGNGTRLTVT.

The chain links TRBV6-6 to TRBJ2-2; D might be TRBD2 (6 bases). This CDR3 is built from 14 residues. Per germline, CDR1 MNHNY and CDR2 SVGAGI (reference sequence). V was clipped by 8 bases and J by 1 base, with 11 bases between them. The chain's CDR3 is CASWPAGNTGELFF. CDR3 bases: TGTGCCAGCTGGCCAGCGGGGAACACCGGGGAGCTGTTTTTT.

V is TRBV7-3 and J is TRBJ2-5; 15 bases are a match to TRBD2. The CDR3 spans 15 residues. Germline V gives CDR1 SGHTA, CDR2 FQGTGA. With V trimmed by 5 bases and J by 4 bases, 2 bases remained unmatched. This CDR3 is CASSRTSGGAETQYF. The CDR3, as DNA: TGTGCCAGCAGCAGGACTAGCGGGGGGGCAGAGACCCAGTACTTC. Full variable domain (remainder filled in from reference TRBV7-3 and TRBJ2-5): GAGVSQTPSNKVTEKGKYVELRCDPISGHTALYWYRQSLGQGPEFLIYFQGTGAADDSGLPNDRFFAVRPEGSVSTLKIQRTERGDSAVYLCASSRTSGGAETQYFGPGTRLLVL.

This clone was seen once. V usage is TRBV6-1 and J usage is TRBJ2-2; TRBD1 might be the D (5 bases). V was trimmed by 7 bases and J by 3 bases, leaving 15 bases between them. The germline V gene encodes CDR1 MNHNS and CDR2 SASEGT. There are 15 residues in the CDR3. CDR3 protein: CASNGQGAYTGELFF. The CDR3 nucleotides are TGTGCCAGCAACGGGCAGGGTGCCTACACCGGGGAGCTGTTTTTT.

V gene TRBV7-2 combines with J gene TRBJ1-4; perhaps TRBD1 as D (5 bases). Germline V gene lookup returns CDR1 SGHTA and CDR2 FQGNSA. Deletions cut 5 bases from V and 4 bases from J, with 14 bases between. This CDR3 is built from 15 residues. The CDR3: CASSPRTQGNEKLFF. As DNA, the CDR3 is TGTGCCAGCAGCCCACGGACCCAGGGTAATGAAAAACTGTTTTTT.

The CDR3: CSAGTSSNGYTF. CDR3 DNA: TGCAGCGCCGGGACCTCATCAAATGGCTACACCTTC. The chain employs TRBV29-1 and TRBJ1-2; D is perhaps TRBD1 (5 bases). V lost 7 bases, J lost 6 bases, and 15 bases lay in between. The V gene's germline CDR1 is SQVTM and CDR2 ANQGSEA. The CDR3 contains 12 residues.

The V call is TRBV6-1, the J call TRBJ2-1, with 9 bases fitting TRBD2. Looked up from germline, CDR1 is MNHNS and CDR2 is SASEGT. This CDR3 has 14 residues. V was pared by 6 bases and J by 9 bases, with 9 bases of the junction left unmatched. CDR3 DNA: TGTGCCAGCAGGTTAGCGGGGGCCCCGAGTGAGCAGTTCTTC. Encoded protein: CASRLAGAPSEQFF.

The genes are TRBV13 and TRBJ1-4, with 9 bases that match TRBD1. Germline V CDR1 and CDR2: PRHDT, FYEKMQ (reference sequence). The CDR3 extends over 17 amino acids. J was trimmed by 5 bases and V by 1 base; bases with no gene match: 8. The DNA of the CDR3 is TGTGCCAGCAGCTTAGAAGGCGGGACAGGGTTAAATGAAAAACTGTTTTTT. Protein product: CASSLEGGTGLNEKLFF.

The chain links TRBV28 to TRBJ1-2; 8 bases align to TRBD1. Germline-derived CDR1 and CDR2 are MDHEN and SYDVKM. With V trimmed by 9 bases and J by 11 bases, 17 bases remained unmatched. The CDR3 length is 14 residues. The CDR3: CASVGSGTGSLYTF. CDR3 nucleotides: TGTGCCAGTGTAGGTTCCGGGACAGGCTCTCTTTACACCTTC.

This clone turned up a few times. The CDR3 bases are TGTGCCAGCAGCTTAAGTAGTACAGGGCTCTGGGGCTACACCTTC. Translating it yields CASSLSSTGLWGYTF. V is TRBV7-9 and J is TRBJ1-2, with D perhaps TRBD1 (6 bases). V dropped 2 bases and J dropped 8 bases, with 18 bases sitting between them. In germline, CDR1 is SEHNR, CDR2 FQNEAQ (reference sequence). The CDR3 runs to 15 residues.

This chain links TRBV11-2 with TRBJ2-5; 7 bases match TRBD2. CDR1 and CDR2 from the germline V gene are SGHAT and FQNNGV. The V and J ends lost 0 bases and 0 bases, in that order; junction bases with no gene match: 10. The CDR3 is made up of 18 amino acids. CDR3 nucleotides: TGTGCCAGCAGCTTAGATCGGGGAGCGGGGACGTACCAAGAGACCCAGTACTTC. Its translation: CASSLDRGAGTYQETQYF.

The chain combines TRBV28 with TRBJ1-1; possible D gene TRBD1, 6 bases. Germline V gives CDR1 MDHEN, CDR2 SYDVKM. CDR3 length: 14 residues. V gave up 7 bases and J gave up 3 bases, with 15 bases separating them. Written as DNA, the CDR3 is TGTGCCAGCAACTCGGGGGGCAGGGACACTGAAGCTTTCTTT. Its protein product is CASNSGGRDTEAFF.

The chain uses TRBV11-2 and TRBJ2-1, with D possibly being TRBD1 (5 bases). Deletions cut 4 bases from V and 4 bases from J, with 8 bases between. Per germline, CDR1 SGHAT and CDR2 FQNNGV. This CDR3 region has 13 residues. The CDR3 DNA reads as TGTGCCAGCAGCTCAGGGCTGTACAATGAGCAGTTCTTC. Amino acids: CASSSGLYNEQFF. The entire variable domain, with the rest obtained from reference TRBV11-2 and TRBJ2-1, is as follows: EAGVAQSPRYKIIEKRQSVAFWCNPISGHATLYWYQQILGQGPKLLIQFQNNGVVDDSQLPKDRFSAERLKGVDSTLKIQPAKLEDSAVYLCASSSGLYNEQFFGPGTRLTVL.

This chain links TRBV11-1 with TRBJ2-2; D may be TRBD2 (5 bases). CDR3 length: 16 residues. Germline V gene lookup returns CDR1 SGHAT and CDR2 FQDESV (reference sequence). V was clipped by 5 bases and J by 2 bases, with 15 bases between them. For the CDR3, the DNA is TGTGCCAGCAGCCCACTAGGAACTGAAAACACCGGGGAGCTGTTTTTT. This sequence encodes CASSPLGTENTGELFF.

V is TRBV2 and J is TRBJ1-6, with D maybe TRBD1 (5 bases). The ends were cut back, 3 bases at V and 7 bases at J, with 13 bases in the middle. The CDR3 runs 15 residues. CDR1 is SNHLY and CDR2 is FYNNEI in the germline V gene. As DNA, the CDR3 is TGTGCCAGCAGTGAGGGTTTGGCAGGGAATTCACCCCTCCACTTT. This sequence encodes CASSEGLAGNSPLHF.

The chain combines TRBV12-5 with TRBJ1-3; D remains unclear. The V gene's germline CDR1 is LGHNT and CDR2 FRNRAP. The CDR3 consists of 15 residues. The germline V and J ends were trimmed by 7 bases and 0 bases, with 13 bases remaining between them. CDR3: CASAADLVSGNTIYF. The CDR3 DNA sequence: TGTGCTAGTGCCGCCGACCTAGTCTCTGGAAACACCATATATTTT.